This T cell receptor (beta chain) was captured in a study of response to subunit inactivated influenza vaccine. Findings of the study overall: A suggestion made by the authors is that each seasonal influenza vaccination recruits few new T cells.

This clonotype was detected many times. Its matching antigen is unknown. The CDR3 runs 15 residues. V lost 6 bases and J 2 bases, leaving 15 bases between the germline ends. Germline CDR1 and CDR2: MDHEN and SYDVKM. TCRdb recomputed calls from the RT-PCR reads with MiXCR, one row per CDR3 protein. The sample carries approximately 530,000 distinct CDR3 sequences, approximately 7.2% recorded once. The V and J genes are TRBV28 and TRBJ2-3; D tentatively fits TRBD1 or TRBD2 (6 bases each). The sequence derives from a man between 50 and 75 years old who received an inactivated influenza vaccine. The sequenced sample was PBMCs from blood, obtained around 25 months after vaccination. This chain's CDR3 is CASRSGALPTDTQYF. CDR3 in DNA: TGTGCCAGCAGATCGGGGGCCCTACCCACAGATACGCAGTATTTT.